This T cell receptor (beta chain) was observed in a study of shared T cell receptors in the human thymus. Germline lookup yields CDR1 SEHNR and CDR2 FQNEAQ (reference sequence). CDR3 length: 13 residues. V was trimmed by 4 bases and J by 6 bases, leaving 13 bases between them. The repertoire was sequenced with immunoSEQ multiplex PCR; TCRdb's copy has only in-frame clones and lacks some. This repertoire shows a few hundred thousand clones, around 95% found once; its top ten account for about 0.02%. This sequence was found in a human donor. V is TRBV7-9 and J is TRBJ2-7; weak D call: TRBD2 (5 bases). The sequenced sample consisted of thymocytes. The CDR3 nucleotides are TGTGCCAGCAGCTACTCGGCGGGTTGCGAGCAGTACTTC. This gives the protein CASSYSAGCEQYF.